This TCR beta chain came from a study of blood T cell repertoires in COVID-19. Looking at the study overall: Material from acute and convalescent COVID-19 was sourced from the United States, Italy and Spain. In each case, the material was cDNA or gDNA derived from T cells, B-cell-depleted T cells, or PBMCs.

In the source study's methods: Amplifying reference gene primers gave estimates of nucleated cell counts. The protocol was immunoSEQ multiplex PCR, while the TCRdb copy is restricted to in-frame clones and leaves out a portion. V, J and clone size are those of that table, while D and trimming were read from the DNA. Seen here are 200,000 to 250,000 clones, roughly 88% observed once, and the top ten hold roughly 10%. In the case of this clone: The sample has other DNA sequences that encode this CDR3 too.

Germline loops: CDR1 LGHDT, CDR2 YNNKEL (reference sequence). Trimming took 3 bases from V and 1 from J; bases not matched to a gene: 0. The length of the CDR3 is 14 residues. The gene calls are TRBV3-1 (or the pseudogene TRBV3-2) and TRBJ2-5; TRBD1 matches at 9 bases. The sequence was collected from a man in his fifties or sixties with active or convalescent COVID-19. The specimen sequenced was peripheral blood. The CDR3 spells CASSQGQGQETQYF. The CDR3 nucleotides read TGTGCCAGCAGCCAGGGACAGGGCCAAGAGACCCAGTACTTC.